The TCR beta chain under discussion was sequenced for a study of cytomegalovirus exposure and HLA in healthy donors. Notes on the study in general: The listing of roughly 160 TCR beta chains classed them as cytomegalovirus-associated.

As to this clone: Its antigen remains unknown.

In the PCR, 60 Vbeta and 13 Jbeta primers were used. Generated by immunoSEQ multiplex PCR, the TCRdb table keeps only in-frame clones and is missing some. This sample has fewer than 130,000 clones, with 60% to 70% found just once. CDR3 size: 15 residues. V was pared by 2 bases and J by 3 bases, with 6 bases of the junction left unmatched. Germline CDR1 SGHVS, CDR2 FNYEAQ. The specimen was PBMCs. This chain links TRBV7-6 with TRBJ2-7; 8 nucleotides match TRBD2. This TCR was sampled from a young man in good health and CMV-seropositive. The CDR3 loop reads CASSLNAGGLYEQYF. For the CDR3, the DNA is TGTGCCAGCAGCTTAAACGCGGGGGGCCTCTACGAGCAGTACTTC.